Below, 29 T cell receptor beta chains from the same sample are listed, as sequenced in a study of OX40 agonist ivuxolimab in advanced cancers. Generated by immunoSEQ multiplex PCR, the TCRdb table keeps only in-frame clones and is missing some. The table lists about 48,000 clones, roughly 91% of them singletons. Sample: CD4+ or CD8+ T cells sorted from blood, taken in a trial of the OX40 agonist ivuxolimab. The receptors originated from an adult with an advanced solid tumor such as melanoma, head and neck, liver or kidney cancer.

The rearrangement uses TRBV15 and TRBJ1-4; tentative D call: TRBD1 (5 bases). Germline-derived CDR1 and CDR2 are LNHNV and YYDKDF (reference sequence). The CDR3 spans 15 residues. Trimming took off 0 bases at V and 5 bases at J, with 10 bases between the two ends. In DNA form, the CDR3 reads TGTGCCACCAGCAGAGATGGGACGGAGAATGAAAAACTGTTTTTT. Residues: CATSRDGTENEKLFF.

The DNA for the CDR3 is TGCGCCAGCAGCTCTAAGGACACTGAAGCTTTCTTT. Translation: CASSSKDTEAFF. The chain employs TRBV5-1 and TRBJ1-1, with D unclear. The V end was cut by 3 bases, the J end by 3 bases, with 6 bases between. The CDR3 is made up of 12 amino acids. Per the germline V gene, CDR1 is SGHRS and CDR2 is YFSETQ.

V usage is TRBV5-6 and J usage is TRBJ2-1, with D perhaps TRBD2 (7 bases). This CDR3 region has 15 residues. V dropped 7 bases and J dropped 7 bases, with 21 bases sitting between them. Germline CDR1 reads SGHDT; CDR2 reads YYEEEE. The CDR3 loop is CASRPEGGPNNEQFF. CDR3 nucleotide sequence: TGTGCCAGCCGGCCCGAGGGGGGGCCTAATAATGAGCAGTTCTTC. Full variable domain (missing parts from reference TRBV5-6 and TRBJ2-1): DAGVTQSPTHLIKTRGQQVTLRCSPKSGHDTVSWYQQALGQGPQFIFQYYEEEERQRGNFPDRFSGHQFPNYSSELNVNALLLGDSALYLCASRPEGGPNNEQFFGPGTRLTVL.

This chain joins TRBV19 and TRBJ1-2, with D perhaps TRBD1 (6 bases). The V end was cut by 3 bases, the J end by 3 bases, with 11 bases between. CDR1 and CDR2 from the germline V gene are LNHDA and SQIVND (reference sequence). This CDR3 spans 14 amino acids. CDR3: CASSIAGEDYGYTF. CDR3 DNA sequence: TGTGCCAGTAGTATTGCAGGGGAGGACTATGGCTACACCTTC. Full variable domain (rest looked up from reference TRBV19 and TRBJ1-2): DGGITQSPKYLFRKEGQNVTLSCEQNLNHDAMYWYRQDPGQGLRLIYYSQIVNDFQKGDIAEGYSVSREKKESFPLTVTSAQKNPTAFYLCASSIAGEDYGYTFGSGTRLTVV.

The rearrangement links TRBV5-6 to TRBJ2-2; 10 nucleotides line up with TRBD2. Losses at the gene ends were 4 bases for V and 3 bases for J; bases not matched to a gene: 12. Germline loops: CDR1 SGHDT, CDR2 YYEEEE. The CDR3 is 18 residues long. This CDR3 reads CASSIPQRGGPDTGELFF. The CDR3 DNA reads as TGTGCCAGCAGCATCCCACAGCGGGGGGGCCCCGACACCGGGGAGCTGTTTTTT.

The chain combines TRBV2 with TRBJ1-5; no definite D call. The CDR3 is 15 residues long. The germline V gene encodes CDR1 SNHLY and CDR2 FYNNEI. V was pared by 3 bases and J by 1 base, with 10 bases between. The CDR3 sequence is CASSDPGRSNQPQHF. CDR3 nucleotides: TGTGCCAGCAGTGATCCGGGGAGGAGCAATCAGCCCCAGCATTTT. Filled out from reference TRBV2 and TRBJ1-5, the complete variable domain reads EPEVTQTPSHQVTQMGQEVILRCVPISNHLYFYWYRQILGQKVEFLVSFYNNEISEKSEIFDDQFSVERPDGSNFTLKIRSTKLEDSAMYFCASSDPGRSNQPQHFGDGTRLSIL.

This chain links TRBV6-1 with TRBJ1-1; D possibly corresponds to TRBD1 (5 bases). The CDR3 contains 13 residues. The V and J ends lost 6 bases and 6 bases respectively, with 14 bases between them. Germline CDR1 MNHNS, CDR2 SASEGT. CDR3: CASRDQGSPEAFF. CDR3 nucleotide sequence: TGTGCCAGCAGGGACCAGGGAAGCCCTGAAGCTTTCTTT.

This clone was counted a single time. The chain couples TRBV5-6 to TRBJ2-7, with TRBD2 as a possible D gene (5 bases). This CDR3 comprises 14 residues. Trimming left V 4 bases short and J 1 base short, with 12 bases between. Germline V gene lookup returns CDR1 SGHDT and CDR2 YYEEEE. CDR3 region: CASSPGGRSYEQYV. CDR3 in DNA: TGTGCCAGCAGCCCCGGAGGTCGGTCCTACGAGCAGTACGTC.

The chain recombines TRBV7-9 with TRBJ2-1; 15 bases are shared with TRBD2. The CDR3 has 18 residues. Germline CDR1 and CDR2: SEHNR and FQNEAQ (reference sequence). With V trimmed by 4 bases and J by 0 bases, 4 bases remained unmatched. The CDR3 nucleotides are TGTGCCAGCAGCTCGGGACTAGCGGGGGGCAGCTCCTACAATGAGCAGTTCTTC. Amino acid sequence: CASSSGLAGGSSYNEQFF.

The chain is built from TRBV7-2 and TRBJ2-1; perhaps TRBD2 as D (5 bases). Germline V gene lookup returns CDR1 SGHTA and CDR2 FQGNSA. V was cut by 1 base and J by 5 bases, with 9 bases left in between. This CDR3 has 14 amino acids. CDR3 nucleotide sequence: TGTGCCAGCAGCTTAGGAGGGCTAGACAATGAGCAGTTCTTC. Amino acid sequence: CASSLGGLDNEQFF.

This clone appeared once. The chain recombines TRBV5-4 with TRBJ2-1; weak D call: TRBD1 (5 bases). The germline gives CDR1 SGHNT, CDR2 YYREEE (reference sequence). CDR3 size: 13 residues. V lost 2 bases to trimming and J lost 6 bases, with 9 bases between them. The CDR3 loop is CASSFGHTNEQFF. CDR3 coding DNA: TGTGCCAGCAGCTTCGGACATACCAATGAGCAGTTCTTC.

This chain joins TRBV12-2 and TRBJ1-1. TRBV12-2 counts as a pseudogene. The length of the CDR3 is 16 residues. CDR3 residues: CASRWEKGCWDTEAFF. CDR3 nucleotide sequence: TGTGCAAGTCGCTGGGAGAAAGGGTGTTGGGACACTGAAGCTTTCTTT.

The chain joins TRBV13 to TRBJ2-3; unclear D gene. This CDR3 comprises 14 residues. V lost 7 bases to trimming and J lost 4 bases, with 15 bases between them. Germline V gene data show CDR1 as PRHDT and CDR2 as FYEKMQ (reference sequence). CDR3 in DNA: TGTGCCAGCACCTCAGGAAGGCGTCCAGATACGCAGTATTTT. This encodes CASTSGRRPDTQYF.

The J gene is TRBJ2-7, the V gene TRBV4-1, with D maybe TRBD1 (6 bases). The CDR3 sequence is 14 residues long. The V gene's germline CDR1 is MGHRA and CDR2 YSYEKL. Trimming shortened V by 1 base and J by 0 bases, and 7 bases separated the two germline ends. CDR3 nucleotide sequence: TGCGCCAGCAGCCAAGGGACAGACTCCTACGAGCAGTACTTC. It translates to CASSQGTDSYEQYF.

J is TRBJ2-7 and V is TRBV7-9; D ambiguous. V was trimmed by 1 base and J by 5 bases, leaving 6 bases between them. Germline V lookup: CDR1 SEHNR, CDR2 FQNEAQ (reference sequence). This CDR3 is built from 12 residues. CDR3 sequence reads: CASSLERNEQYF. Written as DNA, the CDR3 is TGTGCCAGCAGCTTAGAACGGAACGAGCAGTACTTC.

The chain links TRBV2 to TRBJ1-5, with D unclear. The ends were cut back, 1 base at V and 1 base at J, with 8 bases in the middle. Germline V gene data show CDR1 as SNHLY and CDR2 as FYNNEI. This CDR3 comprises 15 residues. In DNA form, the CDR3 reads TGTGCCAGCAGTGAAGTAGGGTTAAGCAATCAGCCCCAGCATTTT. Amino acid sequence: CASSEVGLSNQPQHF.

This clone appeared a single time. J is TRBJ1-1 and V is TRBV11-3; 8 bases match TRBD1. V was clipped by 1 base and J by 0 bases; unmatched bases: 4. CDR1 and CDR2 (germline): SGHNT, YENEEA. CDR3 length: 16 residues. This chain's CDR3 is CASSLGGTGLNTEAFF. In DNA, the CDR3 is TGTGCCAGCAGCTTAGGGGGGACAGGCCTGAACACTGAAGCTTTCTTT.

CDR3 residues: CASSRRAEGETQYF. The DNA for the CDR3 is TGTGCCAGCAGTCGACGGGCCGAGGGAGAGACCCAGTACTTC. J is TRBJ2-5 and V is TRBV7-6, with D possibly being TRBD2 (5 bases). CDR1 and CDR2 (germline): SGHVS, FNYEAQ. V was shortened by 6 bases and J by 4 bases, with 15 bases between the two germline ends. The CDR3 is made up of 14 amino acids. The full variable domain, rest sourced from reference TRBV7-6 and TRBJ2-5, is GAGVSQSPRYKVTKRGQDVALRCDPISGHVSLYWYRQALGQGPEFLTYFNYEAQQDKSGLPNDRFSAERPEGSISTLTIQRTEQRDSAMYRCASSRRAEGETQYFGPGTRLLVL.

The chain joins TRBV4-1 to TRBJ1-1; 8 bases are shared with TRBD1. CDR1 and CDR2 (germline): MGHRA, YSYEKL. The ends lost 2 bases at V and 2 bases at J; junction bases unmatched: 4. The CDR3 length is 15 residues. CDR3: CASSQSGQANTEAFF. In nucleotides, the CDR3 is TGCGCCAGCAGCCAATCGGGACAGGCTAACACTGAAGCTTTCTTT.

The CDR3 DNA sequence: TGTGCCAGCAGTGAAGGGAGTGCGGGCTACGAGCAGTACGTC. It translates to CASSEGSAGYEQYV. The genes are TRBV6-1 and TRBJ2-7; a possible D gene is TRBD2 (5 bases). Trimming pared 1 base from V and 3 bases from J, leaving 10 bases between. Per the germline V gene, CDR1 is MNHNS and CDR2 is SASEGT. This CDR3 region has 14 residues.

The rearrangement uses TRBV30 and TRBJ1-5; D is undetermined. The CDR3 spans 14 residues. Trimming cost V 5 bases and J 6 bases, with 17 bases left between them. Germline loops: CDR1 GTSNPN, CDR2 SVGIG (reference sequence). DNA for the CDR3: TGTGCCTGGGGGAAAGACGATCCCGGTCAGCCCCAGCATTTT. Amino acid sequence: CAWGKDDPGQPQHF.

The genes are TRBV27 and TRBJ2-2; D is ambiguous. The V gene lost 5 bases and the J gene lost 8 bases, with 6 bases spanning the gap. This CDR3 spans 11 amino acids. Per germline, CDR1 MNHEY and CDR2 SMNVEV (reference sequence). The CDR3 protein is CASSDSGELFF. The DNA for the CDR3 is TGTGCCAGCAGTGATTCTGGGGAGCTGTTTTTT.

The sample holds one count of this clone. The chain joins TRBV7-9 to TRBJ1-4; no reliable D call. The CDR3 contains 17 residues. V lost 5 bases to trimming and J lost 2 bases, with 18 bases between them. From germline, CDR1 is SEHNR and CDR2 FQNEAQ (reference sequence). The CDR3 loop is CASSHSSIRPTNEKLFF. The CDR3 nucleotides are TGTGCCAGCAGCCATTCTTCTATAAGGCCCACTAATGAAAAACTGTTTTTT.

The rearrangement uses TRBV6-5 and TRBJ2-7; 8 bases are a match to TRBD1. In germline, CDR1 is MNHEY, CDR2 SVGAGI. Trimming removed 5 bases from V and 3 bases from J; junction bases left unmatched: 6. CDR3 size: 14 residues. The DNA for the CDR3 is TGTGCCAGCAGTCCCGGGACAGGCCTCTACGAGCAGTACTTC. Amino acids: CASSPGTGLYEQYF.

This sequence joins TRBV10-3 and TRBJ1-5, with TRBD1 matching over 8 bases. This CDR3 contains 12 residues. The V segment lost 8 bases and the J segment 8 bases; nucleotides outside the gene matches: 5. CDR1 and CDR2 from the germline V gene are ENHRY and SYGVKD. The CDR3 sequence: CAIGQGGEPQHF. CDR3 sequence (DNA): TGTGCCATCGGACAGGGAGGTGAGCCCCAGCATTTT.

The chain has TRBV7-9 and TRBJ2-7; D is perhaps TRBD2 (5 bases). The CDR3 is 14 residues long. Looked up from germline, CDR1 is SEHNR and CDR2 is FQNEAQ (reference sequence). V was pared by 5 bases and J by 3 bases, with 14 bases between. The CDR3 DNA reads TGTGCCAGCAGCCTCGTTGACGGGGACTACGAGCAGTACGTC. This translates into CASSLVDGDYEQYV.

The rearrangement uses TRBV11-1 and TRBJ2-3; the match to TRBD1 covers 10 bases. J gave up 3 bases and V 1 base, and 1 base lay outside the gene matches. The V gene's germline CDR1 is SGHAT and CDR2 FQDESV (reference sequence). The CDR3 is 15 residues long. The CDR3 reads CASSLGDRGTDTQYF. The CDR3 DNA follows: TGTGCCAGCAGCTTAGGGGACAGGGGTACAGATACGCAGTATTTT.

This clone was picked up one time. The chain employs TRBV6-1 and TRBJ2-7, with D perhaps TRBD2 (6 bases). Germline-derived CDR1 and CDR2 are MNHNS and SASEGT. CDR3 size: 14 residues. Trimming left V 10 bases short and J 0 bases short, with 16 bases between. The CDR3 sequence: CATQGLPSSYEQYV. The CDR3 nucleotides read TGTGCCACCCAGGGACTCCCGAGCTCCTACGAGCAGTACGTC.

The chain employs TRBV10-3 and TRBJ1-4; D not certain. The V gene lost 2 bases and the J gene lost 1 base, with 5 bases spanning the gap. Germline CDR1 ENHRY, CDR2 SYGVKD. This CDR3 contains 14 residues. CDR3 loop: CAISETETNEKLFF. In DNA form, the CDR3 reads TGTGCCATCAGTGAGACGGAAACTAATGAAAAACTGTTTTTT.